Below, one TCR beta chain is given with its context. Its antigen is undetermined. Unrecorded immune exposure was likely among donors, who were nominally healthy when sampled. The data originate from a study of cytomegalovirus exposure and HLA in healthy donors. Study findings and constraints: The dataset shows that most TCR sequences were rare, while some public TCRs occurred in many donors. Common viral pathogens seemed to be connected with several of the most significant clusters, according to a later analysis. The number of N-insertions in an Asian-associated ancestry cluster was reportedly below the roughly 620-donor mean in a later analysis.

The CDR3 loop spans 16 amino acids. Germline V gives CDR1 MNHEY, CDR2 SVGAGI. Trimming removed 4 bases from V and 4 bases from J; junction bases left unmatched: 9. The PCR used 60 Vbeta and 13 Jbeta primers. Only in-frame clones appear in the TCRdb table, and some are missing; sequencing was by immunoSEQ multiplex PCR. The repertoire includes approximately 140,000 clones, around 80% of them detected once, and around 3% sits in the top ten. The source of this sequence is a boy aged 2 to 9 in good health and CMV-seronegative. The specimen sequenced was PBMCs. This chain connects TRBV6-5 to TRBJ2-5; 10 positions agree with TRBD1. DNA for the CDR3: TGTGCCAGCAGTTCAACCCGGGGACAGGGGAGAGAGACCCAGTACTTC. Its protein product is CASSSTRGQGRETQYF.